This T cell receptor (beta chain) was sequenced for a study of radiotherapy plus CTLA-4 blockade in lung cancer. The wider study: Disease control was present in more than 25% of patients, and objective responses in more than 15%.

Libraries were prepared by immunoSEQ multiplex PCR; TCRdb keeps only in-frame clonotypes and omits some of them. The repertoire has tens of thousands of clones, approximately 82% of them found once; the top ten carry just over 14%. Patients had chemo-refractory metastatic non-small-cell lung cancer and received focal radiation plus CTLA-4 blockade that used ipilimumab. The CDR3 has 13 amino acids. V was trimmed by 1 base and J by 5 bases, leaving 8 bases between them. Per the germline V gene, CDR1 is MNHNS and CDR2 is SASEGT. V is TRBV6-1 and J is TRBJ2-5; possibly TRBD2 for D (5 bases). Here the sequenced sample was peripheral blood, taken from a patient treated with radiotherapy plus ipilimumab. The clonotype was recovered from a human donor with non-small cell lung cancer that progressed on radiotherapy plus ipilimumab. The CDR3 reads CASSEGRGETQYF. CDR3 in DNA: TGTGCCAGCAGTGAAGGACGAGGGGAGACCCAGTACTTC.